The subject of this entry is one TCR beta chain. Repertoires were generated with immunoSEQ multiplex PCR, while TCRdb's copy carries only in-frame clones and drops some. The repertoire holds around 150,000 clones, with about 88% as singletons. The data are from a study of blood T cell repertoires in COVID-19. The overall study: Sources were T cells, B-cell-depleted T cells, or PBMCs; the material itself was cDNA or gDNA.

One Seattle source followed patients from active infection through their disease course. Germline V gene lookup returns CDR1 SNHLY and CDR2 FYNNEI. The CDR3 is made up of 15 amino acids. The V and J ends lost 1 base and 0 bases respectively, with 7 bases between them. The TCR comes from a human donor with COVID-19, enrolled during active disease. The donor label of this sample is uncertain. The material sequenced was peripheral blood. The chain is built from TRBV2 and TRBJ2-1, with TRBD2 as a possible D gene (6 bases). The CDR3 protein is CASSEDGSSYNEQFF. CDR3 bases: TGTGCCAGCAGTGAAGACGGGAGCTCCTACAATGAGCAGTTCTTC.